The following is a T cell receptor (beta chain) sequence with its context. Antigen specificity is unknown. CDR1 is LGHDT, CDR2 YNNKEL, per germline (reference sequence). The length of the CDR3 is 15 residues. Deletions cut 6 bases from V and 2 bases from J, with 13 bases between. One entry per CDR3 protein results from TCRdb running MiXCR on the 5' RACE reads. The table has approximately 40,000 distinct CDR3 sequences, about 20% seen once; the top ten hold more than 4%. Study-level results: Tumor memory CD4+ T cell TCR gene usage was found to cluster with blood and lymph node memory CD4+ cells and with lymph node naive CD4+ cells.

Tregs were sorted as CD4+CD25+CD127-/low cells. The source of this sequence is a female donor with breast cancer. The sequenced material came from Tregs sorted from blood. This chain connects TRBV3-1 to TRBJ2-2; D is unclear. The CDR3 loop is CASRGLNLNTGELFF. Written as DNA, the CDR3 is TGTGCCAGCAGGGGCTTAAACCTTAACACCGGGGAGCTGTTTTTT.